These T cell receptor beta chains were read from a single sample in a study of blood T cell repertoires in COVID-19. TCRdb keeps only in-frame clones here, not all; method: immunoSEQ multiplex PCR. The sample lists a few hundred thousand clones, 70% to 90% occurring once. The material sequenced was peripheral blood. These receptors were collected from a woman aged 25 to 39 who had recovered from COVID-19. Both conserved end residues are part of each CDR3. D genes are given only for firm matches. Clone size is stated in some rows and not others, as once, few, many or a class when expanded.

clone_size j_call v_call d_call cdr3_nt cdr3_aa
once TRBJ2-1 TRBV18 TRBD2 TGTGCCAGCTCCGATAGCGGGGCTGACAATGAGCAGTTCTTC CASSDSGADNEQFF
. TRBJ1-1 TRBV4-2 . TGTGCCAGCAGCCAGGCCCCAGGGAACACTGAAGCTTTCTTT CASSQAPGNTEAFF
. TRBJ1-1 TRBV20-1 . TGCAGTGCTAGTGGGGCTTCGAACACTGAAGCTTTCTTT CSASGASNTEAFF
. TRBJ2-7 TRBV29-1 . TGCAGCGTCGAGGGTCCCGGGAGCTCCTACGAGCAGTACTTC CSVEGPGSSYEQYF
. TRBJ1-4 TRBV4-1 . TGCGCCAGCAGCCAAGACAGGGGTCTTTGGGAAAAACTGTTTTTT CASSQDRGLWEKLFF
. TRBJ1-3 TRBV18 . TGTGCCAGCTCATCGGACAGCTCTGGAAACACCATATATTTT CASSSDSSGNTIYF
. TRBJ1-4 TRBV7-2 . TGTGCCAGCAGCGAGCGGACAGCCTTCGGGGAACTGTTTTTT CASSERTAFGELFF
. TRBJ1-2 TRBV7-2 . TGTGCCAGCAGCTTCCCCGAGGGGGGGCGCCAGGGCTACACCTTC CASSFPEGGRQGYTF
few TRBJ1-2 TRBV18 TRBD1 TGTGCCAGCTCACCGACAGGGGAGATCGGCTATGGCTACACCTTC CASSPTGEIGYGYTF
. TRBJ2-3 TRBV9 . TGTGCCAGCAGCGGGATACTAGCAGGAGATACGCAGTATTTT CASSGILAGDTQYF
. TRBJ1-6 TRBV6-5 TRBD1 TGTGCCAGCAGTTGGACAGGGGACGGGAGGAATTCACCCCTCCACTTT CASSWTGDGRNSPLHF